This TCR beta chain was sequenced in a study of cytomegalovirus exposure and HLA in healthy donors. Comments on this clone: Its specificity is not known.

13 Jbeta primers and 60 Vbeta primers were used for the PCR. Only in-frame clones appear in the TCRdb table, and some are missing; sequencing was by immunoSEQ multiplex PCR. The sample data list under 100,000 clones. After removal of 5 bases from V and 3 bases from J, the junction contained 5 bases not matched to a gene. This CDR3 contains 14 residues. CDR1 SNHLY and CDR2 FYNNEI come from the germline V gene. The study, taken as a whole, reports: For most TCR sequences rarity was the rule, although some public TCRs occurred in many donors. Immune exposure information available was restricted to CMV serostatus. Accurate predictions that matched the HLA-A and HLA-B alleles of most subjects were reportedly made from TCR beta sequences. Reports indicated that the classifier achieved high specificity and sensitivity in diagnosing cytomegalovirus status.

The V call is TRBV2, the J call TRBJ2-7; 9 positions match TRBD1. This TCR was recovered from a woman aged 25 to 39 in good health and CMV-seronegative. The material sequenced was PBMCs. CDR3 protein: CASSPGTGNYEQYF. CDR3 sequence (DNA): TGTGCCAGCAGTCCCGGGACAGGGAACTACGAGCAGTACTTC.